The rows below give T cell receptor beta chains drawn from one sample of a study of vaccination effects on CD4 cells after COVID-19. Sequencing used immunoSEQ multiplex PCR; TCRdb keeps in-frame clones, though not all of them. Altogether about 26,000 clones are present, about 80% being singletons, with the ten largest covering about 15%. What these receptors recognize is not known. This specimen was CD4+ T cells from PBMCs cultured with HCoV-NL63 spike peptides, taken before COVID-19 vaccination. Every receptor here comes from a human donor who had a prior SARS-CoV-2 infection. CDR3s include the opening cysteine and the closing phenylalanine or tryptophan. D genes are given only for firm matches. Rows may omit the clone size; those that give it use once, few, many or a size class.

V gene	D gene	clone size	J gene	CDR3 protein	CDR3 DNA
TRBV24-1	-	once	TRBJ1-1	CATSDHQLTNTEAFF	TGTGCCACCAGTGATCACCAGCTAACGAACACTGAAGCTTTCTTT
TRBV5-1	TRBD2	-	TRBJ2-2	CASRKLAGGPPGELFF	TGCGCCAGCAGAAAACTAGCGGGGGGGCCCCCCGGGGAGCTGTTTTTT
TRBV11-1	-	once	TRBJ2-5	CASSFPQGGQETQYF	TGTGCCAGCAGCTTCCCGCAGGGCGGCCAAGAGACCCAGTACTTC
TRBV12-5	TRBD1	-	TRBJ2-7	CASVVNRDRDHEQYF	TGTGCTAGTGTCGTTAACCGGGACAGGGACCACGAGCAGTACTTC
TRBV15	TRBD2	-	TRBJ2-1	CATSSRSWAGGFSEQFF	TGTGCCACCAGCTCCCGATCGTGGGCGGGAGGTTTTAGTGAGCAGTTCTTC
TRBV4-2	-	-	TRBJ1-2	CASSQALTDRGYTF	TGTGCCAGCAGCCAAGCCCTGACAGACCGGGGCTACACCTTC
TRBV2	-	-	TRBJ1-2	CASSDTSGYGYTF	TGTGCCAGCAGTGATACCTCGGGCTATGGCTACACCTTC
TRBV6-5	-	few	TRBJ1-1	CASTRDMNTEAFF	TGTGCCAGCACCAGGGACATGAACACTGAAGCTTTCTTT
TRBV10-3	-	-	TRBJ1-1	CAISGTQVNTEAFF	TGTGCCATCAGTGGGACACAGGTGAACACTGAAGCTTTCTTT
TRBV10-3	-	-	TRBJ2-1	CAISEPRLAYNEQFF	TGTGCCATCAGTGAGCCTCGACTAGCCTACAATGAGCAGTTCTTC
TRBV29-1	-	once	TRBJ2-1	CSVESNHNEQFF	TGCAGCGTTGAATCAAACCACAATGAGCAGTTCTTC
TRBV5-4	TRBD2	once	TRBJ2-1	CASSLGFAGGPNNEQFF	TGTGCCAGCAGCTTGGGTTTCGCGGGGGGCCCTAACAATGAGCAGTTCTTC
TRBV5-1	-	-	TRBJ2-2	CASSLVTGPAGELFF	TGCGCCAGCAGCTTGGTGACAGGACCGGCCGGGGAGCTGTTTTTT
TRBV19	TRBD1	-	TRBJ2-5	CASSRPQGAGETQYF	TGTGCCAGTAGCCGCCCACAGGGGGCCGGGGAGACCCAGTACTTC
TRBV24-1	TRBD1	few	TRBJ2-1	CATSDPVTGNNEQFF	TGTGCCACCAGTGACCCGGTGACAGGGAACAATGAGCAGTTCTTC
TRBV5-6	-	-	TRBJ1-6	CASSPVPNSPLHF	TGTGCCAGCAGCCCCGTCCCTAATTCACCCCTCCACTTT
TRBV7-3	TRBD2	-	TRBJ2-3	CASSSVAGVPDTQYF	TGTGCCAGCAGCTCTGTAGCGGGAGTGCCAGATACGCAGTATTTT
TRBV11-3	TRBD2	-	TRBJ2-1	CASSLFSGSSANEQFF	TGTGCCAGCAGCTTATTTAGCGGGAGCTCTGCCAATGAGCAGTTCTTC
TRBV5-4	-	-	TRBJ2-5	CASSTNAARLQETQYF	TGTGCCAGCAGCACAAATGCAGCGAGACTACAAGAGACCCAGTACTTC
TRBV5-1	-	once	TRBJ1-2	CASSSTGKGYTF	TGCGCCAGCAGCTCCACAGGGAAAGGCTACACCTTC
TRBV11-2	-	-	TRBJ2-1	CASRRVQQSNEQFF	TGTGCCAGCAGGCGGGTCCAACAAAGCAATGAGCAGTTCTTC
TRBV11-3	-	-	TRBJ2-3	CASSLDPESDTQYF	TGTGCCAGCAGCTTAGACCCGGAGTCAGATACGCAGTATTTT
TRBV6-2/TRBV6-3	-	once	TRBJ2-7	CASSYLGGPTYEQYF	TGTGCCAGCAGTTACCTTGGCGGGCCGACCTACGAGCAGTACTTC
TRBV5-6	TRBD1	once	TRBJ1-1	CASSLLPTGAYTEAFF	TGTGCCAGCAGCTTGTTACCCACAGGGGCCTACACTGAAGCTTTCTTT
TRBV4-2	TRBD2	-	TRBJ2-1	CASGRTSGENEQFF	TGTGCCAGCGGAAGGACTAGCGGTGAAAATGAGCAGTTCTTC
TRBV11-3	TRBD1	-	TRBJ2-3	CASSLGTGGLNTQYF	TGTGCCAGCAGCTTAGGTACAGGGGGCCTAAATACGCAGTATTTT
TRBV5-5	-	-	TRBJ1-2	CASSLEWDGYTF	TGTGCCAGCAGCTTGGAATGGGATGGCTACACCTTC
TRBV5-1	TRBD1	-	TRBJ2-5	CASSSKGGTAQYQETQYF	TGCGCCAGCAGCTCGAAAGGTGGGACAGCACAGTACCAAGAGACCCAGTACTTC
TRBV5-1	TRBD2	-	TRBJ2-3	CASSLAGREGPTDTQYF	TGCGCCAGCAGCTTGGCGGGTCGGGAGGGACCCACAGATACGCAGTATTTT
TRBV11-2	-	-	TRBJ2-7	CASSALRGGRSYEQYF	TGTGCCAGCAGCGCCCTCCGTGGAGGGAGGTCCTACGAGCAGTACTTC
TRBV5-1	TRBD2	once	TRBJ2-1	CASSLGLADRYNEQFF	TGCGCCAGCAGCTTAGGACTAGCGGACCGCTACAATGAGCAGTTCTTC
TRBV5-4	-	-	TRBJ2-3	CASSLVAGTDTQYF	TGTGCCAGCAGCTTGGTGGCAGGGACAGATACGCAGTATTTT
TRBV18	TRBD2	-	TRBJ2-1	CASSPSGGFYNEQFF	TGTGCCAGCTCACCATCCGGGGGGTTCTACAATGAGCAGTTCTTC
TRBV7-2	-	-	TRBJ2-7	CASSSYYEQYF	TGTGCCAGCAGCTCTTACTACGAGCAGTACTTC